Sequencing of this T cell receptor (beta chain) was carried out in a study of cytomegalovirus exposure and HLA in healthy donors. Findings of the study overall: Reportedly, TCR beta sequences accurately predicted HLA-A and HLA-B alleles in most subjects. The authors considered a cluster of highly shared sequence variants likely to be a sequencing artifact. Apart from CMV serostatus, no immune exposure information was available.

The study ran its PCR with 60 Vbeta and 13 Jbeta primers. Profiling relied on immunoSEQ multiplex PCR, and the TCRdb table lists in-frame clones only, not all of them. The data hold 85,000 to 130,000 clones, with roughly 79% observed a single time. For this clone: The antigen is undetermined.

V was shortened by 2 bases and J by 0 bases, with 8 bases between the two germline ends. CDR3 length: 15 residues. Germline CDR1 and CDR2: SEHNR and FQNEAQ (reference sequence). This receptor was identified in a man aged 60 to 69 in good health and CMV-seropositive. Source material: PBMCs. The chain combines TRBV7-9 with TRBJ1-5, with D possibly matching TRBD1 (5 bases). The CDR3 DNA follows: TGTGCCAGCAGCTTATCTCAGGGTAGCAATCAGCCCCAGCATTTT. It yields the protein CASSLSQGSNQPQHF. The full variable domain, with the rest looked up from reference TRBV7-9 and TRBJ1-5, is DTGVSQNPRHKITKRGQNVTFRCDPISEHNRLYWYRQTLGQGPEFLTYFQNEAQLEKSRLLSDRFSAERPKGSFSTLEIQRTEQGDSAMYLCASSLSQGSNQPQHFGDGTRLSIL.